This T cell receptor beta chain was sequenced for a study of cytomegalovirus exposure and HLA in healthy donors. The data were produced by immunoSEQ multiplex PCR, yet TCRdb's version contains in-frame clones alone and is incomplete. In the table there are 150,000 to 200,000 clones, approximately 88% of which are singletons. This CDR3 region has 15 residues. Germline V lookup: CDR1 LNHNV, CDR2 YYDKDF (reference sequence). V shed 0 bases and J 6 bases; nucleotides not matched to a gene: 3. The receptor's source is a man between 25 and 39 years old in good health and CMV-seropositive. Source material: PBMCs. The chain carries TRBV15 and TRBJ2-2; 8 bases fit TRBD1. CDR3 nucleotides: TGTGCCACCAGCAGAGAACAGGGGGATGCCGGGGAGCTGTTTTTT. Amino acids: CATSREQGDAGELFF.